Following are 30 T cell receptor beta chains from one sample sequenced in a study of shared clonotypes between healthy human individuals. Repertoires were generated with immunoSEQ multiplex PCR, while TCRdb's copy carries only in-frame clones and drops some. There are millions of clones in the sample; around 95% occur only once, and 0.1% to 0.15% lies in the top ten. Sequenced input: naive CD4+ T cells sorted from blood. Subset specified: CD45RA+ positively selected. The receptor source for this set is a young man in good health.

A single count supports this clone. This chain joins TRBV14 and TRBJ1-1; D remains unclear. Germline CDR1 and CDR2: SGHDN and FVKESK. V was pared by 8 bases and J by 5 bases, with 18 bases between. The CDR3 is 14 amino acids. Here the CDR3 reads CASCPHSPGTEAFF. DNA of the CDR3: TGTGCCAGCTGTCCGCACAGCCCGGGGACTGAAGCTTTCTTT.

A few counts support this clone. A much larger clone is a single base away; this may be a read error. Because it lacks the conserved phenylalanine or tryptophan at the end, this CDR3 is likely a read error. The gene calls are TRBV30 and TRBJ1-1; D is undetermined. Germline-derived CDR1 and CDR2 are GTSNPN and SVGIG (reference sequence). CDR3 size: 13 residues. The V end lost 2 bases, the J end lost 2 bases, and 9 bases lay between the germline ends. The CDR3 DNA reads TGTGCCTGGAGTCTGAGGGTTAACACTGAAGCTTTCCTT. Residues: CAWSLRVNTEAFL.

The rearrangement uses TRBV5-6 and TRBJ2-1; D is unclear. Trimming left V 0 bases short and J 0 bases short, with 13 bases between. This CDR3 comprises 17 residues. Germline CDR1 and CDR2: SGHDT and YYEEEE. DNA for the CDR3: TGTGCCAGCAGCTTGGGCTTCCCCGGTTACTCCTACAATGAGCAGTTCTTC. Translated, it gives CASSLGFPGYSYNEQFF.

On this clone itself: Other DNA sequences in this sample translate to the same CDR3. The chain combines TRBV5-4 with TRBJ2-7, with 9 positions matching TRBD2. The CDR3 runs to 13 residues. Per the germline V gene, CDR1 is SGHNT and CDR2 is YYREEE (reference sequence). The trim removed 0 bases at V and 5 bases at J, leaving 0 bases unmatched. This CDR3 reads CASSLGTSDEQYF. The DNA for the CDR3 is TGTGCCAGCAGCTTGGGGACTAGCGACGAGCAGTACTTC. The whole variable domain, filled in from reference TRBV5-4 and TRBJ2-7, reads ETGVTQSPTHLIKTRGQQVTLRCSSQSGHNTVSWYQQALGQGPQFIFQYYREEENGRGNFPPRFSGLQFPNYSSELNVNALELDDSALYLCASSLGTSDEQYFGPGTRLTVT.

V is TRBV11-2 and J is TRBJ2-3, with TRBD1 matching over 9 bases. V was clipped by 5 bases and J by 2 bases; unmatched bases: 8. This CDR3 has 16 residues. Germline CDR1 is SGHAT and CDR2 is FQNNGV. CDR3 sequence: CASSLGTGWFTDTQYF. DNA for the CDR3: TGTGCCAGCAGCCTCGGGACAGGGTGGTTCACAGATACGCAGTATTTT.

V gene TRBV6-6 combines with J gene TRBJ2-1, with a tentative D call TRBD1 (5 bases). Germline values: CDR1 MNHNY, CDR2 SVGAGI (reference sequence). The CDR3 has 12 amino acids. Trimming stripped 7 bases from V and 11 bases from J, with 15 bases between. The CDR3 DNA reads TGTGCCAGCAACACTCTTGCAGGGCAGCAGTTCTTC. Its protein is CASNTLAGQQFF.

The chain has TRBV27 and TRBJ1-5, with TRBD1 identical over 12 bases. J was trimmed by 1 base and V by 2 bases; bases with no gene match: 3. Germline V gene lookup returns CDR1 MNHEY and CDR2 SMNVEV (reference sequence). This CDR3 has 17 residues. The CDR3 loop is CASSLMGQGASNQPQHF. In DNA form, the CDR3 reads TGTGCCAGCAGTTTAATGGGACAGGGGGCAAGCAATCAGCCCCAGCATTTT.

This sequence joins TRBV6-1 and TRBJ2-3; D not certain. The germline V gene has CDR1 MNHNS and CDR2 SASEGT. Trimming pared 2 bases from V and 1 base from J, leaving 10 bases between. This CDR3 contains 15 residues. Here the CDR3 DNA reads TGTGCCAGCAGTGAACATCCTCAGGGCACAGATACGCAGTATTTT. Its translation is CASSEHPQGTDTQYF.

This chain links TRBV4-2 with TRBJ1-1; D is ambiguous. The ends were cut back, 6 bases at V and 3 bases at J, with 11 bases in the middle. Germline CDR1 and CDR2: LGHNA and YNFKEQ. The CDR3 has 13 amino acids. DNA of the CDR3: TGTGCCAGCAGAGCAACTGGAGACACTGAAGCTTTCTTT. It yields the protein CASRATGDTEAFF.

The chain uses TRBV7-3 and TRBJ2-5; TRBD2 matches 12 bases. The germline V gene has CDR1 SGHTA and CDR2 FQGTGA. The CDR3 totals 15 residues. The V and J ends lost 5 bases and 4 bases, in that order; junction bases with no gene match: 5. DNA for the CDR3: TGTGCCAGCAGCCCCAGACTAGCGGGGGTAGAGACCCAGTACTTC. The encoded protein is CASSPRLAGVETQYF. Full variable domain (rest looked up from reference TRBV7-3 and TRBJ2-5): GAGVSQTPSNKVTEKGKYVELRCDPISGHTALYWYRQSLGQGPEFLIYFQGTGAADDSGLPNDRFFAVRPEGSVSTLKIQRTERGDSAVYLCASSPRLAGVETQYFGPGTRLLVL.

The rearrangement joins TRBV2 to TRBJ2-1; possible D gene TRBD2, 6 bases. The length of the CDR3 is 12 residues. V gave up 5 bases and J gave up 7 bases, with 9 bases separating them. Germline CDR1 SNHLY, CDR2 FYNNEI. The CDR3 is CASSQLANEQFF. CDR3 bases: TGTGCCAGCAGTCAGCTAGCGAATGAGCAGTTCTTC.

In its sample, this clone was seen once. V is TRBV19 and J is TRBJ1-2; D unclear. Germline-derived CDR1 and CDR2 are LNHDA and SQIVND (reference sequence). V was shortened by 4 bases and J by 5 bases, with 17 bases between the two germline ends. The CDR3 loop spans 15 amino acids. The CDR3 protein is CASSTTWKVNYGYTF. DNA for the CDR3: TGTGCCAGTAGTACCACCTGGAAGGTTAATTATGGCTACACCTTC.

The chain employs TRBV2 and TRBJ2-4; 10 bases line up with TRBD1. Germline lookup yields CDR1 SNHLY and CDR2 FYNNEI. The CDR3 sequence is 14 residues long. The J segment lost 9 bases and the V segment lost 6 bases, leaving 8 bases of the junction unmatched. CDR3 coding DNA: TGTGCCAGCAGGCGGGGGACAGGGGCGGTCATTCAGTACTTC. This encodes CASRRGTGAVIQYF. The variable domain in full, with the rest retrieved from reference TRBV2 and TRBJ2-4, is EPEVTQTPSHQVTQMGQEVILRCVPISNHLYFYWYRQILGQKVEFLVSFYNNEISEKSEIFDDQFSVERPDGSNFTLKIRSTKLEDSAMYFCASRRGTGAVIQYFGAGTRLSVL.

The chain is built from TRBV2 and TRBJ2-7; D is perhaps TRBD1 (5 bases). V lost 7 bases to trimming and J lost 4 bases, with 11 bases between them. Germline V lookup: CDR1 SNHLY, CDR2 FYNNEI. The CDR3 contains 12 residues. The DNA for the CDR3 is TGTGCCAGCACAAAGACAGCGTACGAGCAGTACTTC. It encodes CASTKTAYEQYF.

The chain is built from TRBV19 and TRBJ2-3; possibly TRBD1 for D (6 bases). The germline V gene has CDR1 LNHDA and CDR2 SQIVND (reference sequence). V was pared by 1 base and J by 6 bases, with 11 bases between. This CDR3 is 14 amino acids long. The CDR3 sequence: CASSIVAGDDTQYF. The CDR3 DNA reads TGTGCCAGTAGTATAGTGGCAGGGGACGATACGCAGTATTTT.

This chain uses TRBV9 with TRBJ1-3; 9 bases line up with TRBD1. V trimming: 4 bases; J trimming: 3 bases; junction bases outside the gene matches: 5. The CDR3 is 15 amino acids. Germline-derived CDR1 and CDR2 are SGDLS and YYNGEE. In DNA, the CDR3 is TGTGCCAGCAGCCATACAGGGGGCGTTGGAAACACCATATATTTT. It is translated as CASSHTGGVGNTIYF. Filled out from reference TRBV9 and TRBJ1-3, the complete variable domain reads DSGVTQTPKHLITATGQRVTLRCSPRSGDLSVYWYQQSLDQGLQFLIQYYNGEERAKGNILERFSAQQFPDLHSELNLSSLELGDSALYFCASSHTGGVGNTIYFGEGSWLTVV.

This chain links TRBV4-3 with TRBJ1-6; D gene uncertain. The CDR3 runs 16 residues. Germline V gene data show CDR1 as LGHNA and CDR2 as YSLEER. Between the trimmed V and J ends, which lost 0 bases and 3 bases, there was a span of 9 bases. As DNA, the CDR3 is TGCGCCAGCAGCCAAGAGGCAACCTTCTATAATTCACCCCTCCACTTT. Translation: CASSQEATFYNSPLHF.

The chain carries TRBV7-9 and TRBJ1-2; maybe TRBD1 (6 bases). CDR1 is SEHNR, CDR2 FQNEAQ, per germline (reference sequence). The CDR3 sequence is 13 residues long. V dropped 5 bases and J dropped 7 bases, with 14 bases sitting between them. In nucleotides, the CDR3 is TGTGCCAGCAGCCGGGACAATGACGGTGGCTACACCTTC. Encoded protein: CASSRDNDGGYTF.

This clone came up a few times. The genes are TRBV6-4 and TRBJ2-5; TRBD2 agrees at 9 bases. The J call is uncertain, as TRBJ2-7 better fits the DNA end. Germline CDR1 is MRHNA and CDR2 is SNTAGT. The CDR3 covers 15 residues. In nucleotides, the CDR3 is TGTGCCAGCAGTAGACCGGGACTAGCCTCCTACGAGCAGTACTTC. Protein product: CASSRPGLASYEQYF.

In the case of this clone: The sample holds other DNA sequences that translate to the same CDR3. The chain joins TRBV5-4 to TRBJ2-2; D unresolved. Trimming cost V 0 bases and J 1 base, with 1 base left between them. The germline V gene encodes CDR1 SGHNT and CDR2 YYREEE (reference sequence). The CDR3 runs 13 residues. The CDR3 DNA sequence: TGTGCCAGCAGCTTGGGGAACACCGGGGAGCTGTTTTTT. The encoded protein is CASSLGNTGELFF. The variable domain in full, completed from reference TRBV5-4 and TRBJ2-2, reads ETGVTQSPTHLIKTRGQQVTLRCSSQSGHNTVSWYQQALGQGPQFIFQYYREEENGRGNFPPRFSGLQFPNYSSELNVNALELDDSALYLCASSLGNTGELFFGEGSRLTVL.

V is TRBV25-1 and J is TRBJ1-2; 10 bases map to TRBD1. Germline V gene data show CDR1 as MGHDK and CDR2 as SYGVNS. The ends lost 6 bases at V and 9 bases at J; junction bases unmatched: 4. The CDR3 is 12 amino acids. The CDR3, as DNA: TGTGCCAGCAGCGCGGGACAGGGGCGCTACACCTTC. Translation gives CASSAGQGRYTF.

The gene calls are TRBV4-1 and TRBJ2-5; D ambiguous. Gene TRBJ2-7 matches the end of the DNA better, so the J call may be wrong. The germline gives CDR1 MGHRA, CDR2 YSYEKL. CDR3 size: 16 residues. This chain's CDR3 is CASSQVAQTVSYEQYF. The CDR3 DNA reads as TGCGCCAGCAGCCAAGTTGCTCAAACAGTTTCCTACGAGCAGTACTTC.

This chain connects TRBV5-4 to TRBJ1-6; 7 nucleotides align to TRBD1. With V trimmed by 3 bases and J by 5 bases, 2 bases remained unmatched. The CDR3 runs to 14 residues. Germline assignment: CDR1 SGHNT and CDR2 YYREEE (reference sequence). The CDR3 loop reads CASSSTGNNSPLHF. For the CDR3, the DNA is TGTGCCAGCAGCTCGACAGGGAATAATTCACCCCTCCACTTT. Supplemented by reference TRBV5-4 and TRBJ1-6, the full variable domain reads ETGVTQSPTHLIKTRGQQVTLRCSSQSGHNTVSWYQQALGQGPQFIFQYYREEENGRGNFPPRFSGLQFPNYSSELNVNALELDDSALYLCASSSTGNNSPLHFGNGTRLTVT.

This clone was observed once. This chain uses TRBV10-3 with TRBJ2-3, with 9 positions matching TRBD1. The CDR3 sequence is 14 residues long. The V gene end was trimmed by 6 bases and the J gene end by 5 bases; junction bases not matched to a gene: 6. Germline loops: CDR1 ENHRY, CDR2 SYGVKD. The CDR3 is CAIRAGQGQDTQYF. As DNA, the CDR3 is TGTGCCATCAGGGCAGGACAGGGGCAAGATACGCAGTATTTT.

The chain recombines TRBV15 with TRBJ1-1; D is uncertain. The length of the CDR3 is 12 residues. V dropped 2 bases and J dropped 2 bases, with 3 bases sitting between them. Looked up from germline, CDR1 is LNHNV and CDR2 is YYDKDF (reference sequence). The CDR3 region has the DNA TGTGCCACCAGCAGATCTAACACTGAAGCTTTCTTT. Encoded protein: CATSRSNTEAFF.

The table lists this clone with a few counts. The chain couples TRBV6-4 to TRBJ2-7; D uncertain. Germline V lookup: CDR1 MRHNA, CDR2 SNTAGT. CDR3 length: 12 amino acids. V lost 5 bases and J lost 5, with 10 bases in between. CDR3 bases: TGTGCCAGCAGTTCATATTGGCACGAGCAGTACTTC. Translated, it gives CASSSYWHEQYF.

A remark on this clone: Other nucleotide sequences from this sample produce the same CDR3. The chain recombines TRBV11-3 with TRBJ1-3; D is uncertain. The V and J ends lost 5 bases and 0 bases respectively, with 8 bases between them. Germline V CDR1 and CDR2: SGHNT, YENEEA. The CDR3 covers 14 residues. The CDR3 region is CASSLESSGNTIYF. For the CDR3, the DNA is TGTGCCAGCAGCCTGGAGAGCTCTGGAAACACCATATATTTT.

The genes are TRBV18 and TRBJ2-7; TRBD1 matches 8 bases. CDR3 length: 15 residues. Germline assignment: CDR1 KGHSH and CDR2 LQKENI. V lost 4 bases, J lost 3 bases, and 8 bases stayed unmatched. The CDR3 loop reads CASSRNTGTGYEQYF. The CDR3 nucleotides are TGTGCCAGCTCACGAAATACCGGGACAGGCTACGAGCAGTACTTC.

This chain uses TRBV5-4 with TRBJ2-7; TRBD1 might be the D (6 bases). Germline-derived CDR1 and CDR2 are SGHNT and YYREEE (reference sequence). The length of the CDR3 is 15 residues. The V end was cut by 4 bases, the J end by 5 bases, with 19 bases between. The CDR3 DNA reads TGTGCCAGCAGCCTGGGGCGGACAGCCAACAACGAGCAGTACTTC. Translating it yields CASSLGRTANNEQYF.

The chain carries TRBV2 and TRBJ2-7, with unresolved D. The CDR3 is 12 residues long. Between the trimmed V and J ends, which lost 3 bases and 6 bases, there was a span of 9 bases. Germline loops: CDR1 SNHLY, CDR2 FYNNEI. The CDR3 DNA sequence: TGTGCCAGCAGTGATCGGTTGGGCGAGCAGTACTTC. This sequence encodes CASSDRLGEQYF.